Following are 19 T cell receptor beta chains from one sample sequenced in a study of CD8+ T cells in alopecia areata. The treatment here: oral pan-JAK inhibitor, 5-10 mg twice daily. Isolated RNA was reverse transcribed into cDNA used as the sequencing template. Clones were sequenced by immunoSEQ multiplex PCR, and TCRdb holds only the in-frame ones, with some missing. There are tens of thousands of clones in the sample; approximately 65% occur only once, and about a fifth lies in the top ten. Source: CD8+ T cells sorted from blood, taken at week 4, from a patient treated with tofacitinib. These receptors were collected from a human donor with alopecia areata.

The chain combines TRBV12-5 with TRBJ2-7, with D unresolved. Germline-derived CDR1 and CDR2 are LGHNT and FRNRAP. This CDR3 contains 13 residues. Trimming cost V 3 bases and J 3 bases, with 9 bases left between them. The CDR3 here is CASGFNWGYEQYF. The CDR3 nucleotides read TGTGCTAGTGGTTTCAATTGGGGCTACGAGCAGTACTTC.

The CDR3 region is CASSVNTGELFF. The CDR3 DNA reads as TGCGCCAGCAGCGTGAACACCGGGGAGCTGTTTTTT. V gene TRBV5-1 combines with J gene TRBJ2-2; the D is unclear. Trimming removed 4 bases from V and 1 base from J, with 2 bases in between. In germline, CDR1 is SGHRS, CDR2 YFSETQ. CDR3 length: 12 residues.

V and J are TRBV30 and TRBJ1-1, with D possibly being TRBD1 (5 bases). The CDR3 runs to 12 residues. CDR1 and CDR2 (germline): GTSNPN, SVGIG (reference sequence). V lost 7 bases and J 4 bases, leaving 13 bases between the germline ends. As DNA, the CDR3 is TGTGCCTCCGACTGGGGGAGCACTGAAGCTTTCTTT. Translating it yields CASDWGSTEAFF.

V and J are TRBV29-1 and TRBJ2-1; D remains unclear. V lost 6 bases, J lost 15 bases, and 18 bases lay in between. Germline CDR1 SQVTM, CDR2 ANQGSEA. The CDR3 loop spans 11 amino acids. Here the CDR3 reads CSVPNEIESFF. CDR3 DNA: TGCAGCGTGCCTAACGAGATAGAGTCGTTCTTC.

This clone has only a few counts. The CDR3 DNA sequence: TGCAGCGTAACCCAGGGAGGGGAAGGCTACGAGCAGTACTTC. It codes for CSVTQGGEGYEQYF. The chain is built from TRBV29-1 and TRBJ2-7; 7 nucleotides match TRBD2. CDR3 length: 14 amino acids. V was pared by 6 bases and J by 3 bases, with 11 bases of the junction left unmatched. CDR1 and CDR2 from the germline V gene are SQVTM and ANQGSEA.

The chain couples TRBV30 to TRBJ2-2; D ambiguous. Germline V gene sequence: CDR1 GTSNPN, CDR2 SVGIG (reference sequence). V dropped 0 bases and J dropped 7 bases, with 21 bases sitting between them. The CDR3 has 17 amino acids. Written as DNA, the CDR3 is TGTGCCTGGAGTGTACTGGGTAGGGAAGGCCGAGGCGGGGAGCTGTTTTTT. Protein product: CAWSVLGREGRGGELFF.

The chain joins TRBV29-1 to TRBJ2-1, with 11 bases lining up with TRBD1. The V segment lost 7 bases and the J segment 7 bases; nucleotides outside the gene matches: 3. The length of the CDR3 is 12 residues. Germline CDR1 SQVTM, CDR2 ANQGSEA. For the CDR3, the DNA is TGCAGCGCCGGGGACAGGGGGAATGAGCAGTTCTTC. It specifies CSAGDRGNEQFF.

The V gene is TRBV7-2, the J gene TRBJ2-3; D is undetermined. CDR1 and CDR2 (germline): SGHTA, FQGNSA. The CDR3 runs 12 residues. The germline V and J ends were trimmed by 5 bases and 3 bases, with 6 bases remaining between them. The CDR3 nucleotides are TGTGCCAGCAGCCAAAATACAGATACGCAGTATTTT. Its protein is CASSQNTDTQYF.

The CDR3 protein is CASSPRRDPDQPQHF. CDR3 coding DNA: TGTGCCAGTAGTCCCCGCAGGGACCCGGATCAGCCCCAGCATTTT. The chain carries TRBV19 and TRBJ1-5; TRBD1 is a possible D gene (5 bases). The CDR3 spans 15 residues. The V end lost 5 bases, the J end lost 5 bases, and 16 bases lay between the germline ends. The germline gives CDR1 LNHDA, CDR2 SQIVND (reference sequence).

The chain employs TRBV30 and TRBJ1-6, with 8 bases that match TRBD1. CDR1 and CDR2 from the germline V gene are GTSNPN and SVGIG (reference sequence). J was trimmed by 10 bases and V by 0 bases; bases with no gene match: 2. The CDR3 contains 13 residues. CDR3 sequence: CAWSVQGESPLHF. CDR3 DNA sequence: TGTGCCTGGAGTGTACAGGGGGAATCACCCCTCCACTTT.

V usage is TRBV27 and J usage is TRBJ1-6; 10 bases line up with TRBD1. CDR1 and CDR2 from the germline V gene are MNHEY and SMNVEV (reference sequence). With V trimmed by 8 bases and J by 6 bases, 7 bases remained unmatched. CDR3 length: 15 amino acids. CDR3 protein: CASLDRGSSNSPLHF. CDR3 DNA: TGTGCCAGCCTGGACAGGGGGAGTTCTAATTCACCCCTCCACTTT.

This clone was found a few times. The chain has TRBV29-1 and TRBJ1-1; no definite D call. This CDR3 has 12 amino acids. CDR1 is SQVTM and CDR2 is ANQGSEA in the germline V gene. The germline V and J ends were trimmed by 6 bases and 1 base, with 9 bases remaining between them. CDR3 sequence: CSVRAENTEAFF. The CDR3 DNA reads TGCAGCGTCCGGGCGGAGAACACTGAAGCTTTCTTT. The complete variable domain, with remaining parts taken from reference TRBV29-1 and TRBJ1-1, reads SAVISQKPSRDICQRGTSLTIQCQVDSQVTMMFWYRQQPGQSLTLIATANQGSEATYESGFVIDKFPISRPNLTFSTLTVSNMSPEDSSIYLCSVRAENTEAFFGQGTRLTVV.

This clone was recorded a few times. The V gene is TRBV2, the J gene TRBJ1-6; 10 nucleotides align to TRBD1. The J segment lost 7 bases and the V segment lost 6 bases, leaving 3 bases of the junction unmatched. The CDR3 is 14 residues long. Germline CDR1 SNHLY, CDR2 FYNNEI. The CDR3 region is CASRETGGNSPLHF. The CDR3 nucleotides read TGTGCCAGCAGAGAGACAGGGGGCAATTCACCCCTCCACTTT.

This chain uses TRBV10-2 with TRBJ1-6, with D perhaps TRBD1 (6 bases). Germline V lookup: CDR1 WSHSY, CDR2 SAAADI. This CDR3 contains 15 residues. Trimming left V 0 bases short and J 10 bases short, with 13 bases between. The CDR3 loop is CASSESGGVGSPLHF. The CDR3 nucleotides are TGCGCCAGCAGTGAGTCAGGGGGGGTAGGGTCACCCCTCCACTTT.

The chain joins TRBV29-1 to TRBJ2-7; D gene uncertain. The V and J ends lost 2 bases and 2 bases respectively, with 10 bases between them. The V gene's germline CDR1 is SQVTM and CDR2 ANQGSEA. The CDR3 has 13 amino acids. The CDR3 here is CSVESTIPYEQYF. The CDR3 nucleotides are TGCAGCGTTGAAAGTACTATTCCCTACGAGCAGTACTTC.

J is TRBJ2-7 and V is TRBV4-1, with TRBD1 identical over 10 bases. The V gene's germline CDR1 is MGHRA and CDR2 YSYEKL. The junction had 10 bases not matched to a gene; V was cut back by 5 bases and J by 3 bases. The CDR3 covers 16 residues. In DNA form, the CDR3 reads TGCGCCAGCAGCTTAACTTCCGGGACAGGGGACTACGAGCAGTACTTC. It encodes CASSLTSGTGDYEQYF.

This clone was counted only a few times. Written as DNA, the CDR3 is TGCAGCGTTTATCCCACCGAGGGCAGGGCACCTGGCTTTGGCTACACCTTC. It specifies CSVYPTEGRAPGFGYTF. This chain uses TRBV29-1 with TRBJ1-2; a possible D gene is TRBD1 (5 bases). V lost 5 bases and J 7 bases, leaving 29 bases between the germline ends. In germline, CDR1 is SQVTM, CDR2 ANQGSEA. CDR3 length: 17 amino acids. The full variable domain, with the rest looked up from reference TRBV29-1 and TRBJ1-2, is SAVISQKPSRDICQRGTSLTIQCQVDSQVTMMFWYRQQPGQSLTLIATANQGSEATYESGFVIDKFPISRPNLTFSTLTVSNMSPEDSSIYLCSVYPTEGRAPGFGYTFGSGTRLTVV.

This chain joins TRBV7-8 and TRBJ2-1; possibly TRBD2 for D (6 bases). CDR3 length: 15 residues. Germline loops: CDR1 SGHVS, CDR2 FQNEAQ. Between the trimmed V and J ends, which lost 5 bases and 6 bases, there was a span of 17 bases. CDR3 DNA: TGTGCCAGCAGCCTCACCCGGACTACAATCAATGAGCAGTTCTTC. Protein: CASSLTRTTINEQFF.

V is TRBV5-6 and J is TRBJ2-1; TRBD1 matches 8 bases. The junction had 4 bases not matched to a gene; V was cut back by 5 bases and J by 3 bases. The CDR3 runs 14 residues. CDR1 is SGHDT, CDR2 YYEEEE, per germline. The CDR3 DNA is TGTGCCAGCAGGGATGGACAGGGCTACAATGAGCAGTTCTTC. Translating it yields CASRDGQGYNEQFF.